This passage covers 14 T cell receptor beta chains from one sample sequenced in a study of T-cell memory formation after mild COVID-19. TCRdb reprocessed the 5' RACE reads with MiXCR, giving one entry per CDR3 protein. The sample lists approximately 150,000 distinct CDR3 sequences; approximately 21% were seen once. The source material was PBMCs or a T cell subset sorted from them (not recorded which). Receptors originate from an adult woman who had mild COVID-19 (a few samples of this study predate the infection). Cell type and time point are not known.

The J gene is TRBJ2-7, the V gene TRBV5-1; D is uncertain. Trimming took 1 base from V and 3 from J, leaving 11 bases between them. The CDR3 is 14 residues long. Germline V gives CDR1 SGHRS, CDR2 YFSETQ. CDR3 coding DNA: TGCGCCAGCAGCTTGACACCCACCAGCTACGAGCAGTACTTC. Amino acids: CASSLTPTSYEQYF. The variable domain in full, with the rest retrieved from reference TRBV5-1 and TRBJ2-7, is KAGVTQTPRYLIKTRGQQVTLSCSPISGHRSVSWYQQTPGQGLQFLFEYFSETQRNKGNFPGRFSGRQFSNSRSEMNVSTLELGDSALYLCASSLTPTSYEQYFGPGTRLTVT.

The chain recombines TRBV5-1 with TRBJ2-5; no clear D gene. CDR3 length: 14 amino acids. The V and J ends lost 0 bases and 3 bases respectively, with 9 bases between them. Looked up from germline, CDR1 is SGHRS and CDR2 is YFSETQ. DNA for the CDR3: TGCGCCAGCAGCTTGGATCCCGTGGAAGAGACCCAGTACTTC. The encoded protein is CASSLDPVEETQYF.

This clonotype was found a few times. V gene TRBV18 combines with J gene TRBJ1-2, with 8 bases identical to TRBD1. Germline V gives CDR1 KGHSH, CDR2 LQKENI. This CDR3 spans 16 amino acids. V lost 3 bases to trimming and J lost 7 bases; unmatched junction nucleotides: 13. The CDR3 loop reads CASSPQSGQGVRGYTF. In DNA, the CDR3 is TGTGCCAGCTCACCGCAAAGTGGACAGGGAGTGCGTGGCTACACCTTC.

This clonotype occurred a few times. The chain links TRBV7-9 to TRBJ1-4; weak D call: TRBD1 (6 bases). Germline CDR1 is SEHNR and CDR2 is FQNEAQ (reference sequence). CDR3 length equals 14 residues. The ends were cut back, 5 bases at V and 7 bases at J, with 14 bases in the middle. CDR3: CASSRTGRSEKLFF. CDR3 nucleotide sequence: TGTGCCAGCAGCCGTACAGGGCGCAGTGAAAAACTGTTTTTT.

The chain links TRBV20-1 to TRBJ2-1, with 9 bases identical to TRBD2. The germline V gene has CDR1 DFQATT and CDR2 SNEGSKA (reference sequence). The CDR3 totals 14 residues. V was pared by 3 bases and J by 7 bases, with 7 bases of the junction left unmatched. The CDR3 DNA reads TGCAGTGCTAGTGCTAGCGGGGTCATGAATGAGCAGTTCTTC. It translates to CSASASGVMNEQFF.

This clonotype was seen only a few times. For the CDR3, the DNA is TGTGCCAGCAGACCCTCGGGACAGGGCTACAATGAGCAGTTCTTC. Its translation is CASRPSGQGYNEQFF. The rearrangement links TRBV12-3 or TRBV12-4 to TRBJ2-1; 9 nucleotides match TRBD1. The CDR3 spans 15 residues. After removal of 6 bases from V and 3 bases from J, the junction contained 6 bases not matched to a gene.

V gene TRBV29-1 combines with J gene TRBJ2-7, with D maybe TRBD2 (6 bases). V lost 4 bases, J lost 0 bases, and 13 bases lay in between. CDR3 length equals 14 residues. The germline V gene has CDR1 SQVTM and CDR2 ANQGSEA. The CDR3 nucleotides are TGCAGCGTTGGGGTAACCGGGGGCTCCTACGAGCAGTACTTC. This translates into CSVGVTGGSYEQYF.

The V gene is TRBV27, the J gene TRBJ2-7; the D is unclear. Deletions cut 5 bases from V and 3 bases from J, with 11 bases between. The CDR3 loop spans 13 amino acids. Germline V gene lookup returns CDR1 MNHEY and CDR2 SMNVEV (reference sequence). Written as DNA, the CDR3 is TGTGCCAGCAGTAATAGGGTACACTACGAGCAGTACTTC. This translates into CASSNRVHYEQYF.

This clonotype was seen a few times. V usage is TRBV4-3 and J usage is TRBJ1-4; D is unresolved. V lost 4 bases and J lost 4, with 10 bases in between. CDR3 length: 14 residues. Germline V lookup: CDR1 LGHNA, CDR2 YSLEER. CDR3 in amino acids: CASSLVLSNEKLFF. In nucleotides, the CDR3 is TGCGCCAGCAGCCTTGTCTTAAGTAATGAAAAACTGTTTTTT.

This clonotype has more than one count but fewer than ten. V is TRBV12-3 or TRBV12-4 and J is TRBJ1-1; tentative D call: TRBD1 (5 bases). V was cut by 5 bases and J by 1 base, with 11 bases left in between. The CDR3 is 14 residues long. CDR3 loop: CASSPRRGNTEAFF. CDR3 nucleotide sequence: TGTGCCAGCAGTCCACGAAGGGGGAACACTGAAGCTTTCTTT.

This clonotype was detected only a few times. The chain carries TRBV5-1 and TRBJ2-7, with TRBD1 matching 12 bases. The V and J ends lost 3 bases and 5 bases, in that order; junction bases with no gene match: 9. Germline V lookup: CDR1 SGHRS, CDR2 YFSETQ. The CDR3 contains 16 residues. The CDR3 loop is CASSSRSGTGGHEQYF. DNA for the CDR3: TGCGCCAGCAGCTCCCGATCCGGGACAGGGGGCCACGAGCAGTACTTC. Complete variable domain (other parts from reference TRBV5-1 and TRBJ2-7): KAGVTQTPRYLIKTRGQQVTLSCSPISGHRSVSWYQQTPGQGLQFLFEYFSETQRNKGNFPGRFSGRQFSNSRSEMNVSTLELGDSALYLCASSSRSGTGGHEQYFGPGTRLTVT.

The chain carries TRBV7-2 and TRBJ2-2; possibly TRBD1 for D (6 bases). The germline V and J ends were trimmed by 6 bases and 7 bases, with 18 bases remaining between them. This CDR3 has 15 amino acids. CDR1 is SGHTA, CDR2 FQGNSA, per germline. DNA of the CDR3: TGTGCCAGCAGGCTCGGCAGGGGAAAGGGCGGGGAGCTGTTTTTT. It codes for CASRLGRGKGGELFF.

The sample holds a few counts of this clonotype. The rearrangement joins TRBV3-1 to TRBJ2-2; 10 positions agree with TRBD2. CDR3 length equals 16 residues. Germline V gives CDR1 LGHDT, CDR2 YNNKEL (reference sequence). Trimming removed 2 bases from V and 4 bases from J; junction bases left unmatched: 4. The CDR3 DNA sequence: TGTGCCAGCAGCCAATATAGCGGGGGGAGCACCGGGGAGCTGTTTTTT. Its translation: CASSQYSGGSTGELFF.

The chain is built from TRBV5-1 and TRBJ2-1, with 11 bases that match TRBD2. The germline V gene has CDR1 SGHRS and CDR2 YFSETQ. The CDR3 consists of 19 residues. Losses at the gene ends were 4 bases for V and 10 bases for J; bases not matched to a gene: 22. CDR3 coding DNA: TGCGCCAGCAGCCCCGCACTCGGGACTAGCGGTGGGGCGGTCAGAGAGCAGTTCTTC. It specifies CASSPALGTSGGAVREQFF.